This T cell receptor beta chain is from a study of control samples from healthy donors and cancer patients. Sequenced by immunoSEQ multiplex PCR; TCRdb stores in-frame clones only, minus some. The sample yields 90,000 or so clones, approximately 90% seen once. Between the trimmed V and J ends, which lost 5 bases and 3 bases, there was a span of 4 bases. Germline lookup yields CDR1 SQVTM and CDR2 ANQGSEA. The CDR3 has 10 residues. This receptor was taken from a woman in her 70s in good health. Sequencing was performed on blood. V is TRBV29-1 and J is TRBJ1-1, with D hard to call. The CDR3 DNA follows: TGCAGCGTTTTCGACACTGAAGCTTTCTTT. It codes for CSVFDTEAFF.